Shown below are 16 T cell receptor beta chains from a single sample sequenced in a study of identical twins. One entry per CDR3 protein results from TCRdb running MiXCR on the 5' RACE reads. Of about 520,000 distinct CDR3 sequences in the sample, approximately 22% are singletons; the top ten hold approximately 0.95%. A further study also used this sample, focusing on T cells expressing NK-cell markers.

Sequencing input: CD4+ T cells sorted from blood. These receptors came from a woman between 18 and 29 years old in good health.

At least ten counts were recorded for this clonotype. This sequence joins TRBV5-1 and TRBJ2-2; tentative D call: TRBD1 (5 bases). V was cut by 2 bases and J by 3 bases, with 8 bases left in between. The germline gives CDR1 SGHRS, CDR2 YFSETQ. This CDR3 has 14 amino acids. CDR3 sequence reads: CASSLQDHTGELFF. CDR3 nucleotide sequence: TGCGCCAGCAGCTTACAGGACCACACCGGGGAGCTGTTTTTT.

The chain employs TRBV25-1 and TRBJ2-7; 7 nucleotides align to TRBD2. The germline gives CDR1 MGHDK, CDR2 SYGVNS. This CDR3 has 16 residues. The V segment lost 4 bases and the J segment 4 bases; nucleotides outside the gene matches: 13. CDR3 residues: CASSAILASGLYEQYF. CDR3 sequence (DNA): TGTGCCAGCAGTGCTATTCTCGCTAGCGGTTTGTACGAGCAGTACTTC.

The rearrangement uses TRBV20-1 and TRBJ1-5; D unclear. Germline CDR1 reads DFQATT; CDR2 reads SNEGSKA (reference sequence). The V end was cut by 2 bases, the J end by 2 bases, with 7 bases between. The CDR3 sequence is 13 residues long. CDR3 amino acids: CSARKVGNQPQHF. CDR3 DNA: TGCAGTGCTAGAAAGGTGGGCAATCAGCCCCAGCATTTT.

The table lists this clonotype with a few counts. CDR3 bases: TGTGCCAGCAGTTCGACTAGGCCAATGGAGTTCTTC. It specifies CASSSTRPMEFF. The rearrangement links TRBV6-2 or TRBV6-3 to TRBJ2-1, with D perhaps matching TRBD2 (6 bases). Trimming stripped 4 bases from V and 14 bases from J, with 15 bases between. Germline-derived CDR1 and CDR2 are MNHEY and SVGEGT. The CDR3 has 12 amino acids.

The V call is TRBV6-1, the J call TRBJ2-5; TRBD1 matches at 7 bases. Looked up from germline, CDR1 is MNHNS and CDR2 is SASEGT. V lost 6 bases to trimming and J lost 1 base; unmatched junction nucleotides: 11. The CDR3 is 16 residues long. In DNA, the CDR3 is TGTGCCAGCAGCCCCTTGGGGGCAGGGGGCCAAGAGACCCAGTACTTC. It translates to CASSPLGAGGQETQYF.

This clonotype has more than one count but fewer than ten. The chain recombines TRBV12-3 or TRBV12-4 with TRBJ2-7; unclear D gene. Trimming shortened V by 7 bases and J by 5 bases, and 18 bases separated the two germline ends. CDR3 length: 14 residues. CDR3 bases: TGTGCCAGCACCCCCACGAAGGACCCCCACGAGCAGTACTTC. Amino acids: CASTPTKDPHEQYF.

This chain connects TRBV2 to TRBJ2-5, with 9 bases that match TRBD1. Trimming cost V 4 bases and J 12 bases; bases outside gene matches: 3. The germline gives CDR1 SNHLY, CDR2 FYNNEI. The CDR3 is 11 amino acids. Here the CDR3 reads CASSVGDREYF. CDR3 sequence (DNA): TGTGCCAGCAGTGTCGGGGACAGGGAGTACTTC.

The chain joins TRBV18 to TRBJ2-1, with TRBD1 matching 7 bases. J lost 7 bases, V lost 3 bases, and 12 bases had no gene match. Germline CDR1 KGHSH, CDR2 LQKENI. The CDR3 is made up of 16 amino acids. CDR3 bases: TGTGCCAGCTCACCCCGCCGCCGGGACAGCGAAAATGAGCAGTTCTTC. Its protein product is CASSPRRRDSENEQFF.

The rearrangement links TRBV10-3 to TRBJ2-1; 7 bases fit TRBD2. The ends lost 2 bases at V and 4 bases at J; junction bases unmatched: 5. The CDR3 has 15 amino acids. Germline CDR1 is ENHRY and CDR2 is SYGVKD. DNA for the CDR3: TGTGCCATCAGTGAGGTGGCTAGCGGTTACAATGAGCAGTTCTTC. Amino acid sequence: CAISEVASGYNEQFF.

The chain joins TRBV3-1 to TRBJ2-7; 7 nucleotides line up with TRBD1. The CDR3 is made up of 15 amino acids. The trim removed 4 bases at V and 1 base at J, leaving 7 bases unmatched. From germline, CDR1 is LGHDT and CDR2 YNNKEL (reference sequence). Written as DNA, the CDR3 is TGTGCCAGCAGCCCCTGGGGACAGACGTCCTACGAGCAGTACTTC. This sequence encodes CASSPWGQTSYEQYF.

The rearrangement joins TRBV5-1 to TRBJ2-5; 7 bases match TRBD2. Losses at the gene ends were 3 bases for V and 5 bases for J; bases not matched to a gene: 16. The CDR3 consists of 17 residues. Germline CDR1 is SGHRS and CDR2 is YFSETQ. The CDR3 DNA reads as TGCGCCAGCAGCTCTAGGGGACTAACGACTCGAAGGGAGACCCAGTACTTC. The encoded protein is CASSSRGLTTRRETQYF. The whole variable domain, filled in from reference TRBV5-1 and TRBJ2-5, reads KAGVTQTPRYLIKTRGQQVTLSCSPISGHRSVSWYQQTPGQGLQFLFEYFSETQRNKGNFPGRFSGRQFSNSRSEMNVSTLELGDSALYLCASSSRGLTTRRETQYFGPGTRLLVL.

The chain carries TRBV20-1 and TRBJ2-5; D uncertain. The CDR3 runs to 12 residues. Germline CDR1 reads DFQATT; CDR2 reads SNEGSKA (reference sequence). V shed 0 bases and J shed 2 bases, with 4 bases lying between them. The CDR3 is CSARDNQETQYF. DNA for the CDR3: TGCAGTGCTAGAGACAATCAAGAGACCCAGTACTTC.

The chain carries TRBV11-1 and TRBJ2-6; D call uncertain. Per germline, CDR1 SGHAT and CDR2 FQDESV (reference sequence). The V and J ends lost 0 bases and 0 bases respectively, with 15 bases between them. CDR3 size: 19 residues. The CDR3 sequence is CASSLAPTPISSGANVLTF. The CDR3 DNA is TGTGCCAGCAGCTTAGCGCCAACACCTATAAGCTCTGGGGCCAACGTCCTGACTTTC.

This clonotype was seen more than once but under ten times. The chain carries TRBV20-1 and TRBJ1-1, with D unclear. This CDR3 region has 15 residues. With 0 bases removed from V and 1 base from J, the gap between germline ends came to 12 bases. CDR1 is DFQATT, CDR2 SNEGSKA, per germline (reference sequence). DNA for the CDR3: TGCAGTGCTAGAGATGCCCGGAGAGCGAACACTGAAGCTTTCTTT. It codes for CSARDARRANTEAFF.

The gene calls are TRBV12-5 and TRBJ2-5; D uncertain. The V end lost 0 bases, the J end lost 4 bases, and 3 bases lay between the germline ends. Germline V gene sequence: CDR1 LGHNT, CDR2 FRNRAP. The CDR3 covers 12 residues. CDR3 sequence: CASGLVIETQYF. CDR3 sequence (DNA): TGTGCTAGTGGTTTGGTAATAGAGACCCAGTACTTC.

In its sample, this clonotype was seen a few times. V is TRBV5-1 and J is TRBJ2-6, with D perhaps matching TRBD1 (5 bases). V was cut by 3 bases and J by 5 bases, with 21 bases left in between. Germline V CDR1 and CDR2: SGHRS, YFSETQ. The CDR3 is made up of 18 amino acids. In DNA form, the CDR3 reads TGCGCCAGCAGCTACCACCGACCTCAGGGATATCGGGCCAACGTCCTGACTTTC. Residues: CASSYHRPQGYRANVLTF.